The 13 T cell receptor beta chains listed next were all sequenced from one sample in a study of regulatory T cells in long-lasting Graves disease (dated by TCRdb to the early 2020s). Library construction relied on multiplex PCR. Sequencing was carried out with an Illumina HiSeq 4000. iRepertoire HTBI primers and Arm-PCR amplification of CDR3 regions were used to construct TCR beta libraries. Using fastp trimming at Q25 and MiXCR clonotype assembly, TCRdb reanalyzed the public sequencing data and kept in-frame beta chains. Rows with one shared CDR3 protein collapse into an entry with the most common genes and DNA. Here the sample has a few hundred thousand distinct CDR3 sequences; 10% to 15% occur a single time. Approximately 20% of the sample is in the top ten clones. This specimen's time point label, per the study, means: newly diagnosed GD, antithyroid drugs for less than 3 months. RNA was extracted from PBMCs in TRIzol for both TCR sequencing and RNA sequencing.

These data were also reused for a study on T cells in Graves' hyperthyroidism and ophthalmopathy.

The sequencing here drew on peripheral blood mononuclear cells (PBMCs), taken at new diagnosis, from a patient treated with antithyroid drugs. Receptors originate from a woman younger than 30 with Graves disease. Donor details come from another sample of the same person, matched by shared clones.

This clonotype was seen only a few times. V and J are TRBV5-1 and TRBJ2-7; D might be TRBD1 (6 bases). This CDR3 is built from 15 residues. CDR1 is SGHRS and CDR2 is YFSETQ in the germline V gene. Deletions cut 4 bases from V and 2 bases from J, with 16 bases between. The CDR3 nucleotides are TGCGCCAGCAGCCCTACCGGACAGTATACCTACGAGCAGTACTTC. This translates into CASSPTGQYTYEQYF.

This clonotype was seen at least ten times. The rearrangement links TRBV11-2 to TRBJ1-1; D is perhaps TRBD1 (6 bases). V gave up 4 bases and J gave up 3 bases, with 27 bases separating them. Germline V lookup: CDR1 SGHAT, CDR2 FQNNGV. This CDR3 comprises 19 residues. CDR3 DNA: TGTGCCAGCAGCTATAGCGGGGTTCCAGGGGCGAAGTTGGACACTGAAGCTTTCTTT. Its protein is CASSYSGVPGAKLDTEAFF.

A remark on this clonotype: A much bigger clone sits one base away, suggesting this may be a read error. J is TRBJ2-7 and V is TRBV28; either TRBD1 or TRBD2 may fit D (6 bases each). CDR1 and CDR2 (germline): MDHEN, SYDVKM. CDR3 size: 16 residues. The V and J ends lost 6 bases and 0 bases respectively, with 18 bases between them. CDR3 in DNA: TGTGCCAGCAGATCTTTTGTAGGGGGGTTCTCCTACGAGCAGTACTTC. It is translated as CASRSFVGGFSYEQYF.

CDR3 amino acids: CASRHVAGNTIYF. CDR3 in DNA: TGTGCCAGTCGCCACGTTGCCGGAAACACCATATATTTT. The genes are TRBV19 and TRBJ1-3, with D uncertain. Per germline, CDR1 LNHDA and CDR2 SQIVND (reference sequence). V was trimmed by 8 bases and J by 4 bases, leaving 12 bases between them. This CDR3 has 13 residues.

This clonotype was counted a few times. The V and J genes are TRBV6-2 or TRBV6-3 and TRBJ2-7, with D perhaps matching TRBD1 (6 bases). Trimming took off 11 bases at V and 0 bases at J, with 11 bases between the two ends. Germline CDR1 reads MNHEY; CDR2 reads SVGEGT. The CDR3 has 12 residues. CDR3 sequence reads: CALQGNSYEQYF. The CDR3 nucleotides read TGTGCCCTACAGGGCAACTCCTACGAGCAGTACTTC.

The rearrangement links TRBV15 to TRBJ2-6, with a tentative D call TRBD2 (5 bases). Germline V gene data show CDR1 as LNHNV and CDR2 as YYDKDF (reference sequence). The CDR3 sequence is 16 residues long. V lost 0 bases, J lost 3 bases, and 9 bases lay in between. CDR3 amino acids: CATSRESGNGANVLTF. CDR3 DNA: TGTGCCACCAGCAGAGAGTCGGGAAATGGGGCCAACGTCCTGACTTTC.

This clonotype showed up just a few times. The chain uses TRBV7-2 and TRBJ2-1, with D unclear. Germline V gene lookup returns CDR1 SGHTA and CDR2 FQGNSA. The CDR3 runs to 17 residues. Trimming shortened V by 3 bases and J by 6 bases, and 21 bases separated the two germline ends. The CDR3 DNA follows: TGTGCCAGCAGCTTGGGAAGTGGCTACCTAAATCCCAATGAGCAGTTCTTC. Protein product: CASSLGSGYLNPNEQFF.

This clonotype was seen many times. The chain has TRBV15 and TRBJ2-3; a weak D match, TRBD1 (6 bases). Germline assignment: CDR1 LNHNV and CDR2 YYDKDF (reference sequence). V lost 0 bases, J lost 8 bases, and 30 bases lay in between. The CDR3 is made up of 20 amino acids. The CDR3 sequence is CATSRDRMRGLEPKGLTQYF. Here the CDR3 DNA reads TGTGCCACCAGCAGAGATAGGATGAGGGGGTTAGAACCCAAGGGGCTTACGCAGTATTTT.

This clonotype has a handful of counts. The genes are TRBV18 and TRBJ2-3; 12 bases are shared with TRBD2. V dropped 3 bases and J dropped 5; count of bases not matched to a gene: 0. CDR1 and CDR2 (germline): KGHSH, LQKENI. CDR3 length equals 14 residues. The CDR3 DNA reads as TGTGCCAGCTCACCGGGACTAGCGGGAGATACGCAGTATTTT. Translating gives CASSPGLAGDTQYF.

On this clonotype: A read error may explain this, as a much larger clone is one base away. This chain joins TRBV7-2 and TRBJ2-1; D is uncertain. V was shortened by 2 bases and J by 10 bases, with 18 bases between the two germline ends. CDR1 SGHTA and CDR2 FQGNSA come from the germline V gene. CDR3 length: 15 residues. The CDR3 loop reads CASSLSVGNSDEQFF. In nucleotides, the CDR3 is TGTGCCAGCAGCTTAAGTGTTGGGAATTCCGACGAGCAGTTCTTC.

In its sample, this clonotype was seen many times. CDR3 DNA sequence: TGCAGTGGAAGACAGGTTAGCCTCAATGAGCAGTTCTTC. Translated, it gives CSGRQVSLNEQFF. The V call is TRBV20-1, the J call TRBJ2-1; tentatively, D is TRBD1 (6 bases). Trimming took off 7 bases at V and 6 bases at J, with 16 bases between the two ends. The CDR3 is 13 residues long. From germline, CDR1 is DFQATT and CDR2 SNEGSKA (reference sequence).

Ten or more counts support this clonotype. The chain is built from TRBV7-2 and TRBJ2-6; D unresolved. Deletions cut 1 base from V and 0 bases from J, with 10 bases between. Germline V gives CDR1 SGHTA, CDR2 FQGNSA. The CDR3 is 17 amino acids. The DNA for the CDR3 is TGTGCCAGCAGCTTAGATGGTACGAGCTCTGGGGCCAACGTCCTGACTTTC. Translating it yields CASSLDGTSSGANVLTF.

This clonotype appeared many times. The chain combines TRBV6-2 or TRBV6-3 with TRBJ2-5; D is possibly TRBD1 or TRBD2 (6 bases each). Germline V gives CDR1 MNHEY, CDR2 SVGEGT. V was clipped by 7 bases and J by 9 bases, with 9 bases between them. This CDR3 has 10 amino acids. CDR3: CASKEGAQYF. Here the CDR3 DNA reads TGTGCCAGCAAGGAGGGGGCCCAGTACTTC.